Shown below are 17 T cell receptor beta chains from a single sample sequenced in a study of human T cells and chemical hapten exposure. TCRdb itself ran the RACE reads through MiXCR, one entry per CDR3 protein. The table records some 71,000 distinct CDR3 sequences, more than 9.5% of them present only once. Time point: patch test 3, about 24 weeks after DPC sensitization. Described treatment: therapeutic diphenylcyclopropenone sensitization with weekly scalp DPC. This sample comprised whole blood, obtained in connection with sensitization to the hapten diphenylcyclopropenone (DPC). The receptors were sampled from a woman in her fifties or sixties with alopecia areata. Some clones in this sample may be carry-over from other donors' samples.

This clonotype has ten or more counts. J is TRBJ2-5 and V is TRBV7-2; D may be TRBD2 (6 bases). V lost 8 bases, J lost 5 bases, and 18 bases lay in between. The CDR3 is 14 residues long. The germline gives CDR1 SGHTA, CDR2 FQGNSA. In nucleotides, the CDR3 is TGTGCCAGCGCCCCCGGAGGGTCGGGTGAGACCCAGTACTTC. Protein sequence: CASAPGGSGETQYF.

The sample holds many counts of this clonotype. The gene calls are TRBV28 and TRBJ2-2; 10 bases are a match to TRBD2. The CDR3 sequence is 16 residues long. After removal of 2 bases from V and 4 bases from J, the junction contained 4 bases not matched to a gene. Germline CDR1 and CDR2: MDHEN and SYDVKM. In DNA, the CDR3 is TGTGCCAGCAGTTTAACTAGCGGGATTCTCACCGGGGAGCTGTTTTTT. Translating gives CASSLTSGILTGELFF.

This clonotype was found once. This rearrangement joins TRBV28 to TRBJ1-6; no reliable D call. Germline V gives CDR1 MDHEN, CDR2 SYDVKM. This CDR3 is built from 13 residues. Trimming pared 6 bases from V and 10 bases from J, leaving 13 bases between. This CDR3 reads CASSITLGSPLHF. CDR3 DNA: TGTGCCAGCAGCATAACCCTGGGCTCACCCCTCCACTTT. Combining the CDR3 with reference TRBV28 and TRBJ1-6 gives the whole variable domain DVKVTQSSRYLVKRTGEKVFLECVQDMDHENMFWYRQDPGLGLRLIYFSYDVKMKEKGDIPEGYSVSREKKERFSLILESASTNQTSMYLCASSITLGSPLHFGNGTRLTVT.

This clonotype was observed a handful of times. The gene calls are TRBV10-3 and TRBJ1-2; no clear D. Germline V gene data show CDR1 as ENHRY and CDR2 as SYGVKD. CDR3 length equals 14 residues. V was shortened by 5 bases and J by 5 bases, with 15 bases between the two germline ends. Here the CDR3 DNA reads TGTGCCATCAGTTCGACGGATAAAGGGTATGGCTACACCTTC. Protein: CAISSTDKGYGYTF.

This clonotype has ten or more counts. The V and J genes are TRBV4-2 and TRBJ1-6; no clear D gene. V lost 1 base and J lost 7, with 14 bases in between. From germline, CDR1 is LGHNA and CDR2 YNFKEQ. The CDR3 has 16 amino acids. CDR3 loop: CASSQGFLPENSPLHF. Written as DNA, the CDR3 is TGTGCCAGCAGCCAAGGGTTTTTACCCGAAAATTCACCCCTCCACTTT.

The J gene is TRBJ2-5, the V gene TRBV7-2; no clear D gene. V was cut by 0 bases and J by 5 bases, with 10 bases left in between. The V gene's germline CDR1 is SGHTA and CDR2 FQGNSA. The CDR3 has 14 residues. The CDR3 loop reads CASSLAGLGETQYF. The CDR3 DNA reads TGTGCCAGCAGCTTAGCGGGCCTGGGGGAGACCCAGTACTTC.

This clonotype was seen a handful of times. J is TRBJ2-2 and V is TRBV2; D is ambiguous. Germline CDR1 is SNHLY and CDR2 is FYNNEI. CDR3 length equals 13 residues. Trimming took 3 bases from V and 0 from J, leaving 2 bases between them. For the CDR3, the DNA is TGTGCCAGCAGTGAGCCGAACACCGGGGAGCTGTTTTTT. Protein: CASSEPNTGELFF.

The rearrangement links TRBV20-1 to TRBJ1-5; D call uncertain. CDR3 length: 13 amino acids. The V gene lost 2 bases and the J gene lost 4 bases, with 9 bases spanning the gap. Germline V CDR1 and CDR2: DFQATT, SNEGSKA (reference sequence). CDR3 sequence: CSARRQANQPQHF. The CDR3 bases are TGCAGTGCTAGACGGCAGGCTAATCAGCCCCAGCATTTT.

The rearrangement links TRBV4-3 to TRBJ2-3; 8 bases line up with TRBD1. Per the germline V gene, CDR1 is LGHNA and CDR2 is YSLEER. V was clipped by 1 base and J by 5 bases; unmatched bases: 11. The CDR3 has 17 amino acids. CDR3 protein: CASSQVFPQGGGDTQYF. The CDR3 region has the DNA TGCGCCAGCAGCCAAGTATTCCCACAGGGGGGTGGAGATACGCAGTATTTT.

In this sample, this clonotype turned up many times. The genes are TRBV12-3 or TRBV12-4 and TRBJ1-1; 7 bases fit TRBD1. The CDR3 extends over 14 amino acids. Losses at the gene ends were 3 bases for V and 3 bases for J; bases not matched to a gene: 4. CDR3 in DNA: TGTGCCAGCAGTTTCCACAGGGGTTACACTGAAGCTTTCTTT. Translation gives CASSFHRGYTEAFF.

This clonotype was seen more than once but under ten times. DNA of the CDR3: TGCAGTGCTATGAGTAAAGAGACCCAGTACTTC. As protein: CSAMSKETQYF. The rearrangement joins TRBV20-1 to TRBJ2-5; D call uncertain. Trimming stripped 4 bases from V and 3 bases from J, with 6 bases between. The CDR3 length is 11 residues. Per germline, CDR1 DFQATT and CDR2 SNEGSKA (reference sequence).

The J gene is TRBJ2-2, the V gene TRBV2; 9 bases are shared with TRBD1. With 6 bases clipped from V and 4 bases from J, the junction kept 6 bases outside the gene matches. The germline V gene has CDR1 SNHLY and CDR2 FYNNEI. The CDR3 has 15 amino acids. CDR3 region: CASSGQGMGTGELFF. DNA for the CDR3: TGTGCCAGCAGCGGACAGGGGATGGGCACCGGGGAGCTGTTTTTT.

This clonotype was counted a few times. The rearrangement joins TRBV7-9 to TRBJ2-1, with TRBD2 matching 13 bases. The germline V gene has CDR1 SEHNR and CDR2 FQNEAQ (reference sequence). J lost 0 bases, V lost 1 base, and 6 bases had no gene match. The CDR3 contains 19 residues. Here the CDR3 reads CASSLVRTSGSSSYNEQFF. For the CDR3, the DNA is TGTGCCAGCAGCTTAGTGAGGACTAGCGGGAGCTCCTCCTACAATGAGCAGTTCTTC.

This clonotype appeared many times. The chain uses TRBV29-1 and TRBJ2-1, with 11 bases identical to TRBD2. Germline CDR1 reads SQVTM; CDR2 reads ANQGSEA. The ends lost 2 bases at V and 7 bases at J; junction bases unmatched: 4. The CDR3 spans 14 residues. The CDR3 sequence is CSVELAGGPNEQFF. Written as DNA, the CDR3 is TGCAGCGTTGAATTAGCGGGAGGGCCTAATGAGCAGTTCTTC.

The genes are TRBV4-3 and TRBJ2-2; D unresolved. The CDR3 is 17 amino acids. Trimming took off 0 bases at V and 0 bases at J, with 11 bases between the two ends. Looked up from germline, CDR1 is LGHNA and CDR2 is YSLEER. CDR3 in amino acids: CASSQDPQATNTGELFF. CDR3 sequence (DNA): TGCGCCAGCAGCCAAGACCCCCAGGCCACGAACACCGGGGAGCTGTTTTTT.

A few counts support this clonotype. The chain recombines TRBV11-2 with TRBJ2-7; D tentatively reads TRBD1 or TRBD2 (5 bases each). Germline V gives CDR1 SGHAT, CDR2 FQNNGV. With 3 bases removed from V and 2 bases from J, the gap between germline ends came to 8 bases. The CDR3 covers 13 residues. The CDR3 DNA reads TGTGCCAGCAGCTTCGGGGCCCCCTACGAGCAGTACTTC. It encodes CASSFGAPYEQYF.

This clonotype was seen many times. This chain uses TRBV18 with TRBJ1-1; D is possibly TRBD1 (5 bases). CDR1 and CDR2 from the germline V gene are KGHSH and LQKENI. Deletions cut 9 bases from V and 0 bases from J, with 17 bases between. The CDR3 totals 15 residues. The CDR3 protein is CASSRGGGMNTEAFF. The DNA for the CDR3 is TGTGCCAGTTCGAGGGGCGGAGGTATGAACACTGAAGCTTTCTTT.